The present T cell receptor beta chain was sequenced within a study of blood T cell repertoires in COVID-19. Profiling relied on immunoSEQ multiplex PCR, and the TCRdb table lists in-frame clones only, not all of them. The repertoire holds about 190,000 clones, with around 80% as singletons. CDR1 is SGHRS and CDR2 is YFSETQ in the germline V gene. Trimming took off 6 bases at V and 0 bases at J, with 10 bases between the two ends. CDR3 length: 14 residues. Material: PBMCs or T cells enriched from blood (not recorded which). This receptor was identified in a woman in her fifties or sixties with acute COVID-19. J is TRBJ1-3 and V is TRBV5-1; no clear D. CDR3 nucleotide sequence: TGCGCCAGCAAGGAGGCGGACTCTGGAAACACCATATATTTT. As protein: CASKEADSGNTIYF.